These 21 T cell receptor beta chains originate from one sample sequenced in a study of blood T cell repertoires in COVID-19. Profiling relied on immunoSEQ multiplex PCR, and the TCRdb table lists in-frame clones only, not all of them. The sample has 50,000 to 65,000 clones; over 80% are singletons. The sample comprised peripheral blood. The receptors shown here come from a man between 65 and 85 years old with acute or convalescent COVID-19.

V and J are TRBV5-1 and TRBJ2-1; 7 bases match TRBD2. Germline CDR1 and CDR2: SGHRS and YFSETQ. The junction had 4 bases not matched to a gene; V was cut back by 0 bases and J by 4 bases. CDR3 size: 15 residues. The CDR3 sequence: CASSLASGVYNEQFF. CDR3 bases: TGCGCCAGCAGCTTGGCTAGCGGTGTATACAATGAGCAGTTCTTC.

The rearrangement joins TRBV13 to TRBJ1-4, with 11 bases lining up with TRBD1. The CDR3 runs 16 residues. Germline V gene data show CDR1 as PRHDT and CDR2 as FYEKMQ (reference sequence). The trim removed 1 base at V and 6 bases at J, leaving 4 bases unmatched. The CDR3 nucleotides read TGTGCCAGCAGCTTAGTAAGGGGACAGGGGGATGAAAAACTGTTTTTT. This gives the protein CASSLVRGQGDEKLFF.

The chain employs TRBV27 and TRBJ2-5, with D unclear. V gave up 6 bases and J gave up 5 bases, with 16 bases separating them. The germline V gene has CDR1 MNHEY and CDR2 SMNVEV (reference sequence). There are 14 residues in the CDR3. The CDR3 sequence is CASRMRGVGETQYF. The CDR3 DNA is TGTGCCAGCAGGATGAGAGGCGTTGGGGAGACCCAGTACTTC.

This clone was seen a handful of times. The rearrangement links TRBV5-4 to TRBJ1-2; 7 bases match TRBD1. The germline CDR1 and CDR2 sequences are SGHNT and YYREEE (reference sequence). The ends lost 2 bases at V and 4 bases at J; junction bases unmatched: 8. The CDR3 contains 15 residues. This CDR3 reads CASSFPRQGSYGYTF. The CDR3 nucleotides are TGTGCCAGCAGCTTCCCGAGACAGGGATCCTATGGCTACACCTTC.

The chain has TRBV5-8 and TRBJ1-5; TRBD1 matches at 9 bases. The CDR3 extends over 15 amino acids. The germline V gene encodes CDR1 SGHTS and CDR2 YDEGEE. With V trimmed by 4 bases and J by 5 bases, 7 bases remained unmatched. The CDR3 sequence: CASSLLTGGDQPQHF. The DNA of the CDR3 is TGTGCCAGCAGCCTCCTGACAGGGGGTGATCAGCCCCAGCATTTT. Variable domain in full (rest from reference TRBV5-8 and TRBJ1-5): EAGVTQSPTHLIKTRGQQATLRCSPISGHTSVYWYQQALGLGLQFLLWYDEGEERNRGNFPPRFSGRQFPNYSSELNVNALELEDSALYLCASSLLTGGDQPQHFGDGTRLSIL.

As DNA, the CDR3 is TGTGCCAGCACCCCAAGGCGGGGAGATGAGCAGTTCTTC. This sequence encodes CASTPRRGDEQFF. This chain joins TRBV27 and TRBJ2-1, with D maybe TRBD2 (6 bases). Trimming shortened V by 7 bases and J by 8 bases, and 15 bases separated the two germline ends. The length of the CDR3 is 13 residues. CDR1 and CDR2 from the germline V gene are MNHEY and SMNVEV (reference sequence).

V gene TRBV5-1 combines with J gene TRBJ2-7; 10 nucleotides line up with TRBD1. Trimming at V came to 0 bases and at J to 2 bases, leaving 2 bases not matched to a gene. Germline values: CDR1 SGHRS, CDR2 YFSETQ. The CDR3 covers 15 residues. The CDR3 protein is CASSLAGTGAYEQYF. The CDR3 coding sequence is TGCGCCAGCAGCTTGGCCGGGACAGGGGCCTACGAGCAGTACTTC.

This chain joins TRBV6-5 and TRBJ1-2, with 11 bases that match TRBD1. Germline V gene data show CDR1 as MNHEY and CDR2 as SVGAGI. With V trimmed by 6 bases and J by 4 bases, 7 bases remained unmatched. CDR3 size: 15 residues. The CDR3 spells CASSGTGTGGYGYTF. The CDR3 nucleotides read TGTGCCAGCAGCGGGACCGGGACAGGGGGCTATGGCTACACCTTC.

This clone was detected once. The chain recombines TRBV15 with TRBJ2-3; D gene ambiguous. This CDR3 is 16 amino acids long. Trimming removed 0 bases at V and 0 bases at J, with 10 bases between. Germline V gene data show CDR1 as LNHNV and CDR2 as YYDKDF (reference sequence). CDR3 amino acids: CATSRDIRQSTDTQYF. The CDR3 DNA sequence: TGTGCCACCAGCAGAGATATCCGTCAGAGCACAGATACGCAGTATTTT.

This chain connects TRBV5-1 to TRBJ1-1; 7 positions agree with TRBD1. The CDR3 has 15 amino acids. Germline assignment: CDR1 SGHRS and CDR2 YFSETQ. The J segment lost 5 bases and the V segment lost 3 bases, leaving 10 bases of the junction unmatched. CDR3 DNA: TGCGCCAGCAGCTGGGGACAGACCGAACAAACTGAAGCTTTCTTT. Its translation is CASSWGQTEQTEAFF.

The genes are TRBV28 and TRBJ1-2; possibly TRBD1 for D (5 bases). Trimming shortened V by 6 bases and J by 5 bases, and 10 bases separated the two germline ends. The length of the CDR3 is 12 residues. CDR1 is MDHEN and CDR2 is SYDVKM in the germline V gene. CDR3 in DNA: TGTGCCAGCAGGCTCGGGGGGTATGGCTACACCTTC. Its translation: CASRLGGYGYTF.

The chain combines TRBV6-2 or TRBV6-3 with TRBJ1-4, with D maybe TRBD1 (6 bases). CDR3 length: 15 residues. V was cut by 6 bases and J by 10 bases, with 21 bases left in between. The germline V gene has CDR1 MNHEY and CDR2 SVGEGT. CDR3 in DNA: TGTGCCAGCAGCCACACGGGGGGGAGAGGGGGAAAACTGTTTTTT. It specifies CASSHTGGRGGKLFF.

The V call is TRBV6-8, the J call TRBJ2-5, with D tentatively TRBD1 (6 bases). This CDR3 has 17 residues. V was trimmed by 2 bases and J by 5 bases, leaving 21 bases between them. Germline V gene data show CDR1 as MNHGY and CDR2 as SAAAGT. This CDR3 is CASSYGSPGRGMETQYF. In DNA, the CDR3 is TGTGCCAGCAGTTACGGGTCGCCCGGCAGGGGCATGGAGACCCAGTACTTC.

This sequence joins TRBV19 and TRBJ2-2, with 8 bases aligning to TRBD2. Germline CDR1 reads LNHDA; CDR2 reads SQIVND (reference sequence). The CDR3 consists of 16 residues. After removal of 2 bases from V and 7 bases from J, the junction contained 9 bases not matched to a gene. Here the CDR3 reads CASSINPAGEVGELFF. For the CDR3, the DNA is TGTGCCAGTAGTATAAACCCAGCGGGGGAGGTCGGGGAGCTGTTTTTT.

The chain recombines TRBV28 with TRBJ1-1, with D possibly matching TRBD1 (5 bases). The CDR3 loop spans 12 amino acids. CDR1 MDHEN and CDR2 SYDVKM come from the germline V gene. Between the trimmed V and J ends, which lost 3 bases and 11 bases, there was a span of 13 bases. The CDR3 sequence is CASSLKGQTAFF. The CDR3 DNA reads as TGTGCCAGCAGTTTGAAAGGACAAACGGCTTTCTTT.

The chain recombines TRBV5-1 with TRBJ1-2; D gene uncertain. Per germline, CDR1 SGHRS and CDR2 YFSETQ. Trimming stripped 4 bases from V and 2 bases from J, with 15 bases between. This CDR3 region has 15 residues. The CDR3 DNA reads as TGCGCCAGCAGCATTGGGAGCATTTCAAACTATGGCTACACCTTC. Protein sequence: CASSIGSISNYGYTF.

The chain links TRBV4-1 to TRBJ2-7; D ambiguous. The CDR3 is 16 amino acids. Trimming took off 0 bases at V and 1 base at J, with 13 bases between the two ends. CDR1 MGHRA and CDR2 YSYEKL come from the germline V gene. CDR3 sequence: CASSQDLPVPSYEQYF. CDR3 DNA sequence: TGCGCCAGCAGCCAAGACCTTCCAGTGCCTTCCTACGAGCAGTACTTC.

This chain links TRBV5-1 with TRBJ2-3; 12 bases are shared with TRBD2. Unmatched junction bases numbered 3, after V lost 5 bases and J lost 2 bases. Germline CDR1 SGHRS, CDR2 YFSETQ. The CDR3 spans 15 residues. CDR3 nucleotide sequence: TGCGCCAGCAGTACTAGCGGGGGGCCCACAGATACGCAGTATTTT. It specifies CASSTSGGPTDTQYF.

This chain joins TRBV2 and TRBJ2-7; D call uncertain. Germline values: CDR1 SNHLY, CDR2 FYNNEI. The CDR3 contains 15 residues. V lost 7 bases to trimming and J lost 1 base, with 17 bases between them. CDR3 amino acids: CASTESPLQSYEQYF. The CDR3 bases are TGTGCCAGCACCGAAAGTCCACTCCAATCCTACGAGCAGTACTTC.

The CDR3 is CASSFGGRGDTQYF. CDR3 coding DNA: TGCGCCAGCAGCTTCGGGGGTCGAGGAGATACGCAGTATTTT. This chain connects TRBV5-1 to TRBJ2-3, with a possible D match to TRBD2 (6 bases). V dropped 2 bases and J dropped 5 bases, with 12 bases sitting between them. CDR3 length equals 14 residues. CDR1 and CDR2 from the germline V gene are SGHRS and YFSETQ.

This clone has a handful of counts. The chain employs TRBV28 and TRBJ1-6, with 9 bases that match TRBD1. With 6 bases clipped from V and 14 bases from J, the junction kept 8 bases outside the gene matches. CDR3 length: 13 amino acids. Germline CDR1 is MDHEN and CDR2 is SYDVKM. The CDR3 sequence is CASRGTGSMSLHF. For the CDR3, the DNA is TGTGCCAGCAGGGGGACAGGGTCAATGTCCCTCCACTTT.